Listed here are 28 T cell receptor beta chains from one sample, sequenced in a study of T cells in Graves' hyperthyroidism and ophthalmopathy (dated by TCRdb to the late 2010s). Receptors were amplified or captured by multiplex PCR. The run used an Illumina HiSeq 2000. The TCR beta CDR3 regions were amplified from the RNA transcripts. For the first round of RT-PCR on the TCR CDR3, the HTBI primer set was used together with the Qiagen OneStep RT-PCR kit. Using fastp at Q25 and MiXCR, TCRdb reprocessed the public reads and kept productive beta chains. Each record represents a unique CDR3 protein, reported with the most common genes and DNA among its rows. For this sample there are over 450,000 distinct CDR3 sequences; about 15% appear just once. 15% to 20% of the sample is in the top ten clones. The sample comprised blood. These receptors all stem from a woman younger than 35 with Graves' hyperthyroidism.

The table lists this clonotype with many counts. This CDR3 is CASSEYPARGGTDTQYF. DNA for the CDR3: TGTGCCAGCAGTGAATATCCCGCCAGGGGGGGGACAGATACGCAGTATTTT. V is TRBV25-1 and J is TRBJ2-3; the D call may be TRBD1 or TRBD2 (7 bases each). Trimming removed 0 bases from V and 3 bases from J, with 16 bases in between. The CDR3 has 17 amino acids. Germline V gene data show CDR1 as MGHDK and CDR2 as SYGVNS.

The chain recombines TRBV6-6 with TRBJ1-2; D unclear. V lost 2 bases to trimming and J lost 0 bases, with 7 bases between them. CDR1 is MNHNY, CDR2 SVGAGI, per germline (reference sequence). CDR3 size: 14 residues. The CDR3, as DNA: TGTGCCAGCAGTTACGATGTAACTAACTATGGCTACACCTTC. It yields the protein CASSYDVTNYGYTF.

This clonotype was counted many times. The genes are TRBV9 and TRBJ2-5, with D perhaps assigned TRBD1 or TRBD2 (5 bases each). The CDR3 loop spans 14 amino acids. Trimming removed 4 bases from V and 2 bases from J, with 12 bases in between. Germline loops: CDR1 SGDLS, CDR2 YYNGEE. For the CDR3, the DNA is TGTGCCAGCAGCCCCAGGTGGGGGCAAGAGACCCAGTACTTC. This sequence encodes CASSPRWGQETQYF.

The sample holds many counts of this clonotype. The chain recombines TRBV7-6 with TRBJ1-5; perhaps TRBD1 as D (5 bases). V shed 1 base and J shed 7 bases, with 11 bases lying between them. Looked up from germline, CDR1 is SGHVS and CDR2 is FNYEAQ. The CDR3 spans 14 residues. This chain's CDR3 is CASSLGAGWQPQHF. DNA for the CDR3: TGTGCCAGCAGCTTAGGGGCAGGGTGGCAGCCCCAGCATTTT.

At least ten counts were recorded for this clonotype. V and J are TRBV5-1 and TRBJ2-5, with D unclear. The germline V gene has CDR1 SGHRS and CDR2 YFSETQ. This CDR3 comprises 14 residues. Trimming took 3 bases from V and 5 from J, leaving 14 bases between them. The CDR3, as DNA: TGCGCCAGCAGCTCAAACTCGGTTCGGGAGACCCAGTACTTC. It translates to CASSSNSVRETQYF. The whole variable domain, filled in from reference TRBV5-1 and TRBJ2-5, reads KAGVTQTPRYLIKTRGQQVTLSCSPISGHRSVSWYQQTPGQGLQFLFEYFSETQRNKGNFPGRFSGRQFSNSRSEMNVSTLELGDSALYLCASSSNSVRETQYFGPGTRLLVL.

This clonotype was seen ten or more times. The chain carries TRBV3-1 and TRBJ2-7; TRBD2 might be the D (6 bases). The germline CDR1 and CDR2 sequences are LGHDT and YNNKEL (reference sequence). The CDR3 sequence is 15 residues long. V was shortened by 4 bases and J by 5 bases, with 18 bases between the two germline ends. CDR3 region: CASSPSAGPRNEQYF. The CDR3 DNA follows: TGTGCCAGCAGCCCGTCCGCGGGGCCTCGGAACGAGCAGTACTTC.

This clonotype was counted at least ten times. The J gene is TRBJ1-1, the V gene TRBV7-2, with D possibly TRBD1 on 6 matching bases. The CDR3 covers 16 residues. CDR1 SGHTA and CDR2 FQGNSA come from the germline V gene. V was trimmed by 4 bases and J by 3 bases, leaving 18 bases between them. The CDR3 is CASSSSPRGADTEAFF. The CDR3 DNA reads as TGTGCCAGCAGCTCCTCCCCACGGGGGGCCGACACTGAAGCTTTCTTT.

This clonotype was recorded at least ten times. The chain employs TRBV12-3 or TRBV12-4 and TRBJ2-1; TRBD2 agrees at 10 bases. The trim removed 6 bases at V and 8 bases at J, leaving 10 bases unmatched. The CDR3 covers 15 residues. DNA for the CDR3: TGTGCCAGCAGCCCCGGGACTAGCGCTTTCGATGAGCAGTTCTTC. Translated, it gives CASSPGTSAFDEQFF.

In this sample, this clonotype turned up many times. The genes are TRBV12-3 or TRBV12-4 and TRBJ2-1; tentatively, D is TRBD2 (5 bases). The V gene lost 9 bases and the J gene lost 9 bases, with 9 bases spanning the gap. This CDR3 spans 10 amino acids. As DNA, the CDR3 is TGTGCCAGTGAGGCGGGTGAGCAGTTCTTC. Residues: CASEAGEQFF.

Points on this clonotype: This clone may be a read error of a much larger clone one base away. V usage is TRBV5-6 and J usage is TRBJ2-1; D unclear. CDR1 SGHDT and CDR2 YYEEEE come from the germline V gene. The CDR3 contains 16 residues. CDR3 coding DNA: TGTGCCAGCAGCTTGTTCGTTGGCCATACCTACAATAAGCAGTTCTTC. It yields the protein CASSLFVGHTYNKQFF.

This clonotype appeared many times. This rearrangement joins TRBV30 to TRBJ1-5, with 8 positions matching TRBD1. The V segment lost 5 bases and the J segment 6 bases; nucleotides outside the gene matches: 9. Germline V lookup: CDR1 GTSNPN, CDR2 SVGIG (reference sequence). The CDR3 is 14 residues long. CDR3 protein: CAWAVGTGAQPQHF. CDR3 DNA sequence: TGTGCCTGGGCTGTCGGGACAGGAGCTCAGCCCCAGCATTTT. Variable domain in full (rest from reference TRBV30 and TRBJ1-5): SQTIHQWPATLVQPVGSPLSLECTVEGTSNPNLYWYRQAAGRGLQLLFYSVGIGQISSEVPQNLSASRPQDRQFILSSKKLLLSDSGFYLCAWAVGTGAQPQHFGDGTRLSIL.

A remark on this clonotype: A single base separates this from a much larger clone, so it may be a read error. The chain couples TRBV6-4 to TRBJ1-2, with a possible D match to TRBD1 (5 bases). The V and J ends lost 2 bases and 3 bases respectively, with 7 bases between them. The CDR3 sequence is 13 residues long. Germline V gene lookup returns CDR1 MRHNA and CDR2 SNTAGT. The CDR3 loop reads CASSDAGYYGYTF. CDR3 coding DNA: TGTGCCAGCAGTGACGCAGGGTACTATGGCTACACCTTC.

At least ten counts were recorded for this clonotype. The chain is built from TRBV11-2 and TRBJ1-4; D remains unclear. There are 17 residues in the CDR3. Per germline, CDR1 SGHAT and CDR2 FQNNGV. V shed 5 bases and J shed 10 bases, with 26 bases lying between them. CDR3 coding DNA: TGTGCCAGCAGCCCTCACCCTCGCTCGGCCCTAAATCCAAAACTGTTTTTT. Translation gives CASSPHPRSALNPKLFF. The whole variable domain, filled in from reference TRBV11-2 and TRBJ1-4, reads EAGVAQSPRYKIIEKRQSVAFWCNPISGHATLYWYQQILGQGPKLLIQFQNNGVVDDSQLPKDRFSAERLKGVDSTLKIQPAKLEDSAVYLCASSPHPRSALNPKLFFGSGTQLSVL.

This clonotype was seen ten or more times. V and J are TRBV3-1 and TRBJ1-2; D uncertain. Trimming stripped 0 bases from V and 4 bases from J, with 6 bases between. Germline assignment: CDR1 LGHDT and CDR2 YNNKEL (reference sequence). CDR3 length: 13 amino acids. Here the CDR3 DNA reads TGTGCCAGCAGCCAAGATGTGGTCTATGGCTACACCTTC. Encoded protein: CASSQDVVYGYTF.

This clonotype was seen at least ten times. This chain uses TRBV29-1 with TRBJ2-5, with TRBD1 matching over 7 bases. CDR1 and CDR2 from the germline V gene are SQVTM and ANQGSEA. With 7 bases clipped from V and 9 bases from J, the junction kept 14 bases outside the gene matches. The CDR3 is made up of 13 amino acids. The CDR3 DNA reads as TGCAGCGCCTACGGACAGGCCGTTGGGGCCCAGTACTTC. Encoded protein: CSAYGQAVGAQYF.

This rearrangement joins TRBV14 to TRBJ1-2; D call uncertain. The CDR3 loop spans 14 amino acids. Trimming took off 0 bases at V and 7 bases at J, with 12 bases between the two ends. Germline loops: CDR1 SGHDN, CDR2 FVKESK. CDR3 sequence (DNA): TGTGCCAGCAGCCAAGAAATCGCAGGCTTTGGCTACACCTTC. It specifies CASSQEIAGFGYTF.

There are many counts of this clonotype. The V call is TRBV11-3, the J call TRBJ2-1, with D possibly TRBD2 on 6 matching bases. V dropped 3 bases and J dropped 10 bases, with 10 bases sitting between them. The CDR3 length is 12 residues. Germline V gene sequence: CDR1 SGHNT, CDR2 YENEEA. The CDR3 bases are TGTGCCAGCAGCTTCCTTCTAGCGGAGCAGTTCTTC. This translates into CASSFLLAEQFF. Supplemented by reference TRBV11-3 and TRBJ2-1, the full variable domain reads EAGVVQSPRYKIIEKKQPVAFWCNPISGHNTLYWYLQNLGQGPELLIRYENEEAVDDSQLPKDRFSAERLKGVDSTLKIQPAELGDSAVYLCASSFLLAEQFFGPGTRLTVL.

This chain joins TRBV7-9 and TRBJ1-1, with D possibly TRBD1 on 5 matching bases. The germline V and J ends were trimmed by 4 bases and 5 bases, with 17 bases remaining between them. Germline V lookup: CDR1 SEHNR, CDR2 FQNEAQ (reference sequence). The CDR3 sequence is 15 residues long. CDR3 protein: CASSSAGSGGTEAFF. CDR3 nucleotides: TGTGCCAGCAGCTCAGCAGGGTCGGGAGGTACTGAAGCTTTCTTT. Full variable domain (rest looked up from reference TRBV7-9 and TRBJ1-1): DTGVSQNPRHKITKRGQNVTFRCDPISEHNRLYWYRQTLGQGPEFLTYFQNEAQLEKSRLLSDRFSAERPKGSFSTLEIQRTEQGDSAMYLCASSSAGSGGTEAFFGQGTRLTVV.

This clonotype was recorded many times. The chain links TRBV24-1 to TRBJ2-5; the D gene is possibly TRBD1 (6 bases). Germline V gives CDR1 KGHDR, CDR2 SFDVKD. V gave up 4 bases and J gave up 2 bases, with 10 bases separating them. The CDR3 loop spans 14 amino acids. CDR3 in DNA: TGTGCCACCAGTGACCCGGGACAACAAGAGACCCAGTACTTC. This translates into CATSDPGQQETQYF.

This clonotype has more than one count but fewer than ten. V gene TRBV19 combines with J gene TRBJ1-1, with no clear D. This CDR3 is 14 amino acids long. V was pared by 6 bases and J by 4 bases, with 15 bases between. Looked up from germline, CDR1 is LNHDA and CDR2 is SQIVND (reference sequence). The CDR3 coding sequence is TGTGCCAGTAGCCCGACCGCTTCTAGCACTGAAGCTTTCTTT. Encoded protein: CASSPTASSTEAFF. Using reference TRBV19 and TRBJ1-1 for the parts outside the CDR3, the full variable domain is DGGITQSPKYLFRKEGQNVTLSCEQNLNHDAMYWYRQDPGQGLRLIYYSQIVNDFQKGDIAEGYSVSREKKESFPLTVTSAQKNPTAFYLCASSPTASSTEAFFGQGTRLTVV.

This clonotype was observed many times. The chain uses TRBV28 and TRBJ2-7; TRBD2 matches 10 bases. CDR3 size: 20 residues. The ends lost 3 bases at V and 3 bases at J; junction bases unmatched: 20. Germline V gene lookup returns CDR1 MDHEN and CDR2 SYDVKM. CDR3 sequence (DNA): TGTGCCAGCAGTTTCGAGGGGCGCGCTAGCGGGAGCTACGCCGACTACGAGCAGTACTTC. Translating it yields CASSFEGRASGSYADYEQYF.

The sample holds one count of this clonotype. The chain combines TRBV7-9 with TRBJ2-1; 13 positions match TRBD2. CDR1 and CDR2 from the germline V gene are SEHNR and FQNEAQ (reference sequence). This CDR3 spans 16 amino acids. V lost 5 bases, J lost 10 bases, and 11 bases stayed unmatched. Here the CDR3 DNA reads TGTGCCAGCAGCCAAGATACTAGCGGGAGGGCCGAAGAGCAGTTCTTC. It is translated as CASSQDTSGRAEEQFF.

This clonotype was counted ten times or more. The chain employs TRBV11-2 and TRBJ1-6, with D unclear. Trimming left V 3 bases short and J 2 bases short, with 8 bases between. The germline V gene encodes CDR1 SGHAT and CDR2 FQNNGV. The CDR3 has 15 residues. The CDR3 DNA reads as TGTGCCAGCAGCTTGACGAGCGCCTATAATTCACCCCTCCACTTT. It encodes CASSLTSAYNSPLHF.

The genes are TRBV5-1 and TRBJ1-1; 9 nucleotides line up with TRBD1. CDR3 length equals 15 residues. The V and J ends lost 0 bases and 3 bases, in that order; junction bases with no gene match: 3. Germline lookup yields CDR1 SGHRS and CDR2 YFSETQ. This CDR3 reads CASSLGTGVYTEAFF. The DNA for the CDR3 is TGCGCCAGCAGCTTGGGGACAGGGGTTTACACTGAAGCTTTCTTT. The whole variable domain, remainder taken from reference TRBV5-1 and TRBJ1-1, is KAGVTQTPRYLIKTRGQQVTLSCSPISGHRSVSWYQQTPGQGLQFLFEYFSETQRNKGNFPGRFSGRQFSNSRSEMNVSTLELGDSALYLCASSLGTGVYTEAFFGQGTRLTVV.

This clonotype was observed many times. The chain uses TRBV20-1 and TRBJ2-2; the match to TRBD2 covers 7 bases. The CDR3 is made up of 16 amino acids. V lost 5 bases to trimming and J lost 0 bases; unmatched junction nucleotides: 9. Germline V CDR1 and CDR2: DFQATT, SNEGSKA (reference sequence). CDR3 DNA sequence: TGCAGTGCTCCAGAAGGTGCGGGAGCGAACACCGGGGAGCTGTTTTTT. Residues: CSAPEGAGANTGELFF.

This clonotype was counted only a few times. The gene calls are TRBV30 and TRBJ1-6; D gene uncertain. The CDR3 has 13 amino acids. V was clipped by 7 bases and J by 7 bases, with 14 bases between them. Germline V gives CDR1 GTSNPN, CDR2 SVGIG (reference sequence). CDR3 coding DNA: TGTGCCTTGGAGCCCCGGGAGAATTCACCCCTCCACTTT. The encoded protein is CALEPRENSPLHF.

On this clonotype: A read error is possible here, since a much larger clone lies one base away. The chain couples TRBV14 to TRBJ2-7; 7 bases match TRBD2. The germline V gene has CDR1 SGHDN and CDR2 FVKESK. CDR3 length: 15 amino acids. The CDR3 region has the DNA TGTGCCAGCAGCCAAGTGCATGGGACTACCTACGAGCAGTGCTTC. Amino acids: CASSQVHGTTYEQCF. The whole variable domain, filled in from reference TRBV14 and TRBJ2-7, reads EAGVTQFPSHSVIEKGQTVTLRCDPISGHDNLYWYRRVMGKEIKFLLHFVKESKQDESGMPNNRFLAERTGGTYSTLKVQPAELEDSGVYFCASSQVHGTTYEQCFGPGTRLTVT.

Only a few counts were recorded for this clonotype. The V call is TRBV6-5, the J call TRBJ2-7, with D uncertain. Germline V gene lookup returns CDR1 MNHEY and CDR2 SVGAGI. The V end was cut by 2 bases, the J end by 0 bases, with 11 bases between. This CDR3 contains 15 residues. In DNA, the CDR3 is TGTGCCAGCAGTTACGCCCCCACGGGCTCCTACGAGCAGTACTTC. Amino acids: CASSYAPTGSYEQYF.